Listed below are T cell receptor beta chains from one sample, sequenced in a study of cytomegalovirus exposure and HLA in healthy donors. Generated by immunoSEQ multiplex PCR, the TCRdb table keeps only in-frame clones and is missing some. The sample records about 150,000 clones, around 75% being singletons. Source material: PBMCs. These receptors all come from a male donor in good health and CMV-seronegative. The CDR3 runs from the conserved cysteine through the conserved F or W. The D gene is left open where the match is weak. Only some rows state a clone size, as once, few, many or a class for expanded clones.

d_call,clone_size,v_call,j_call,cdr3_nt,cdr3_aa
.,.,TRBV25-1,TRBJ2-2,TGTGCCAGCAGTGAACATTGGCTTACCGGGGAGCTGTTTTTT,CASSEHWLTGELFF
TRBD1,.,TRBV2,TRBJ1-1,TGTGCCCGAACCTCGGGACAGAGGAACACTGAAGCTTTCTTT,CARTSGQRNTEAFF
.,.,TRBV28,TRBJ1-4,TGTGCCAGCAGTCTCCCGGGGAGGGCAACTAATGAAAAACTGTTTTTT,CASSLPGRATNEKLFF
.,.,TRBV19,TRBJ1-6,TGTGCCAGTAGTGATGTCACAGGGTCACCCCTCCACTTT,CASSDVTGSPLHF
TRBD1,.,TRBV27,TRBJ2-2,TGTGCCAGCAGTTTATCGGGACAGCTGCGAGGGACCGGGGAGTTGTTTTTT,CASSLSGQLRGTGELFF
.,many,TRBV18,TRBJ2-7,TGTGCCAGCTCACCACTGGCGCAGGGTGACGAGCAGTACTTC,CASSPLAQGDEQYF
TRBD1,once,TRBV2,TRBJ2-7,TGTGCCAGCAGCGCCGGACAGGGGTTCTACGAGCAGTACTTC,CASSAGQGFYEQYF
TRBD1,.,TRBV18,TRBJ1-4,TGTGCCAGCTCACCGTCGGGGACAGGGGGCGGAAAACTGTTTTTT,CASSPSGTGGGKLFF
TRBD1,.,TRBV11-2,TRBJ2-2,TGTGCCAGCAGCCGGGGACAGGGTTTGTCCGGGGAGCTGTTTTTT,CASSRGQGLSGELFF
.,.,TRBV5-1,TRBJ1-1,TGCGCCAGCAGCTTGAGGGGCAGCAAGAACACTGAAGCTTTCTTT,CASSLRGSKNTEAFF
.,.,TRBV28,TRBJ2-1,TGTGCCAGCAGTTTAGGCCTAGTAGATGAGCAGTTCTTC,CASSLGLVDEQFF
.,.,TRBV5-1,TRBJ2-7,TGCGCCAGCAGCTTGGGACAGCGCTACGAGCAGTACTTC,CASSLGQRYEQYF
TRBD2,.,TRBV5-4,TRBJ2-3,TGTGCCAGCAGCCCTAGCGGGGGGGCCAGTCGCACAGATACGCAGTATTTT,CASSPSGGASRTDTQYF
TRBD2,.,TRBV5-1,TRBJ2-1,TGCGCCAGCAGCCCCTTGACTAGCGGAAACAATGAGCAGTTCTTC,CASSPLTSGNNEQFF
TRBD1,.,TRBV25-1,TRBJ2-7,TGTGCCAGCAGTGAGCCGGGACAGAAGGCCTACGAGCAGTACTTC,CASSEPGQKAYEQYF
.,once,TRBV4-2,TRBJ2-5,TGTGCCAGCACCGAAATTCAGGGAGGGGGAGAGACCCAGTACTTC,CASTEIQGGGETQYF
TRBD2,few,TRBV29-1,TRBJ2-1,TGCAGCGTTGATCGGGCTAGCGGGCGGGGTGAGCAGTTCTTC,CSVDRASGRGEQFF
.,.,TRBV27,TRBJ2-7,TGTGCCAGCAGTTCTGCCACCGTGCTAAACGAGCAGTACTTC,CASSSATVLNEQYF
.,.,TRBV7-3,TRBJ2-7,TGTGCCAGCAGCTTAAAGGCGGACTACGAGCAGTACTTC,CASSLKADYEQYF
TRBD1,few,TRBV7-2,TRBJ2-7,TGTGCCAGCAGCTTAACTGGGACAGGGGGAGGCGAGCAGTACTTC,CASSLTGTGGGEQYF
.,few,TRBV15,TRBJ2-1,TGTGCCACCAGCAGAGACGGCAATGAGCAGTTCTTC,CATSRDGNEQFF
TRBD1,.,TRBV2,TRBJ1-5,TGTGCCAGCATGGGACAGGGGTTAGGACAGCCCCAGCATTTT,CASMGQGLGQPQHF
.,.,TRBV25-1,TRBJ1-1,TGTGCCAGCAGTGATTCCTACGGGGGGGGATCCACTGAAGCTTTCTTT,CASSDSYGGGSTEAFF
.,.,TRBV7-6,TRBJ2-7,TGTGCCAGCAGCCGGTCTAACGAGCAGTACTTC,CASSRSNEQYF
.,.,TRBV28,TRBJ1-3,TGTGCCAGCACCACCTGGCCCTCTGGAAACACCATATATTTT,CASTTWPSGNTIYF
TRBD1,.,TRBV7-3,TRBJ1-1,TGTGCCAGCAGCTTAACTCAATCGGACAGGGGGACTGAAGCTTTCTTT,CASSLTQSDRGTEAFF
.,few,TRBV2,TRBJ2-2,TGTGCCAGCAGTGTCGCCGGTTTCTCAACCGGGGAGCTGTTTTTT,CASSVAGFSTGELFF
TRBD1,.,TRBV11-2,TRBJ1-6,TGTGCCAGCAGCTTTCGCCAGGGGGAATCACCCCTCCACTTT,CASSFRQGESPLHF
.,.,TRBV27,TRBJ2-7,TGTGCCAGCAGAAGGGGAAATAGAGTCTACGAGCAGTACTTC,CASRRGNRVYEQYF
.,.,TRBV6-5,TRBJ2-1,TGTGCCAGCAGTTTTAGGAGTGAGCAGTTCTTC,CASSFRSEQFF
TRBD2,.,TRBV5-4,TRBJ2-2,TGTGCCAGCAGCTTTCCGCGGGGGTCTACCGGGGAGCTGTTTTTT,CASSFPRGSTGELFF
.,once,TRBV30,TRBJ1-1,TGTGCCTGGACCCGAGGGATGAACACTGAAGCTTTCTTT,CAWTRGMNTEAFF
.,few,TRBV5-6,TRBJ2-7,TGTGCCAGCGGGGGGATTTTTGTTGACGAGCAGTACTTC,CASGGIFVDEQYF
TRBD2,.,TRBV27,TRBJ2-5,TGTGCCAGCAGTGGGGCGGGGGTTACTCAAGAGACCCAGTACTTC,CASSGAGVTQETQYF
TRBD1,.,TRBV2,TRBJ1-4,TGTGCCAGCAGTGACAGGGGGCGCGGGGAAAAACTGTTTTTT,CASSDRGRGEKLFF
TRBD1,few,TRBV9,TRBJ2-7,TGTGCCAGCAGCGCTGCCGGGACAGGGGGCCAGGACGAGCAGTACTTC,CASSAAGTGGQDEQYF
TRBD1,.,TRBV6-5,TRBJ1-2,TGTGCCAGCAGTTATTCACAGGGGAGCTATGGCTACACCTTC,CASSYSQGSYGYTF